This T cell receptor (beta chain) originates from a study of blood T cell repertoires in COVID-19. On the study more broadly: The origin of the acute and convalescent COVID-19 samples was the United States, Italy and Spain. T cells, B-cell-depleted T cells, or PBMCs provided the cDNA or gDNA that served as material.

Original processing notes: Amplifying reference gene primers gave estimates of nucleated cell counts. TCRdb keeps only in-frame clones here, not all; method: immunoSEQ multiplex PCR. V, J and clone size reflect that table, while D and trimming were determined from the DNA. Of over 30,000 clones in the sample, 85% to 95% were seen once. The germline gives CDR1 SGHTA, CDR2 FQGNSA. J was trimmed by 6 bases and V by 1 base; bases with no gene match: 12. CDR3 length: 17 residues. This clone was seen only once. The sample consisted of peripheral blood. The rearrangement links TRBV7-2 to TRBJ2-1; TRBD1 agrees at 7 bases. The clonotype was recovered from a human donor in a cohort sampled during active COVID-19. The CDR3 reads CASSLVPGTVFLNEQFF. The DNA for the CDR3 is TGTGCCAGCAGCTTAGTACCCGGGACAGTTTTCCTCAATGAGCAGTTCTTC.